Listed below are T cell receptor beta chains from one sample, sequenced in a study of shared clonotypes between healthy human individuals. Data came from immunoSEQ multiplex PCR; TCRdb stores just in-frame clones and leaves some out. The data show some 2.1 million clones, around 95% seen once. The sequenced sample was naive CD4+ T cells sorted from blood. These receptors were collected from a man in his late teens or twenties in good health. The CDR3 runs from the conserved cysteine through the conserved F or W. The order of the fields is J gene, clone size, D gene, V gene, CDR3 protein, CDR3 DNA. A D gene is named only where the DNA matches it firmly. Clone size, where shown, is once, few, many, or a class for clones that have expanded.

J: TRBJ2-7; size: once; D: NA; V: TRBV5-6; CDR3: CASSLAGGLAYEQYF; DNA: TGTGCCAGCAGCTTGGCAGGGGGACTAGCCTACGAGCAGTACTTC
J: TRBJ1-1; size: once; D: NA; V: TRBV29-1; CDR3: CSVEVAAWDTEAFF; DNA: TGCAGCGTTGAAGTGGCAGCGTGGGACACTGAAGCTTTCTTT
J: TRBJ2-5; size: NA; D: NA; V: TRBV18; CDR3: CASSPLETQYF; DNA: TGTGCCAGCTCACCACTAGAGACCCAGTACTTC
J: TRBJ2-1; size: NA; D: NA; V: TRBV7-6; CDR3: CASSPHGDEQFF; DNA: TGTGCCAGCAGCCCCCATGGGGATGAGCAGTTCTTC
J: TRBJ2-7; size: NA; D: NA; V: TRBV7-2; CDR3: CASSFTGAGRPRRTYEQYF; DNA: TGTGCCAGCAGCTTTACTGGGGCAGGACGCCCCCGTAGGACTTACGAGCAGTACTTC
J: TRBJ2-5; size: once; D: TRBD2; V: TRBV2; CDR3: CASTGSSGMTQYF; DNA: TGTGCCAGCACTGGGTCTAGCGGGATGACCCAGTACTTC
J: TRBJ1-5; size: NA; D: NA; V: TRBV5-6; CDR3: CASSLGHDSNQPQHF; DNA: TGTGCCAGCAGCTTGGGGCACGATAGCAATCAGCCCCAGCATTTT
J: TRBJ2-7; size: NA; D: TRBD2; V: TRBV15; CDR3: CATSREAGSSYEQYF; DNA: TGTGCCACCAGTAGAGAAGCGGGAAGCTCCTACGAGCAGTACTTC
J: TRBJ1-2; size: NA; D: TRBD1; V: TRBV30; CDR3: CAWSRQGTAFPYGYTF; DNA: TGTGCCTGGAGTCGACAAGGGACAGCTTTTCCCTATGGCTACACCTTC
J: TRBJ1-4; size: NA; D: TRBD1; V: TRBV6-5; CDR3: CASSYSKGAANEKLFF; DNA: TGTGCCAGCAGTTACTCGAAGGGGGCCGCTAATGAAAAACTGTTTTTT
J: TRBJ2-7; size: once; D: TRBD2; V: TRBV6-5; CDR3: CASSRTSGGLEQYF; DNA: TGTGCCAGCAGCCGGACTAGCGGGGGGTTGGAGCAGTACTTC
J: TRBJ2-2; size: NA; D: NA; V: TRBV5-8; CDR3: CASSLWGANTGELFF; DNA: TGTGCCAGCAGCTTGTGGGGTGCGAACACCGGGGAGCTGTTTTTT
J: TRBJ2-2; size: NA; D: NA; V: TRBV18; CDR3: CASSPSQAGNGELFF; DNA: TGTGCCAGCTCACCATCCCAGGCTGGAAACGGGGAGCTGTTTTTT
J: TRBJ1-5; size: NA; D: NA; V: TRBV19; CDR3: CASNWGLDQPQHF; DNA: TGTGCCAGTAATTGGGGGCTCGATCAGCCCCAGCATTTT
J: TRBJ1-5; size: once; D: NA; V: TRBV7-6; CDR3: CASSSTGHNQPQHF; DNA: TGTGCCAGCAGCTCAACGGGACACAATCAGCCCCAGCATTTT
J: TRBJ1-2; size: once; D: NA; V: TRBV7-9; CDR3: CASSPWGQRTNYGYTF; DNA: TGTGCCAGCAGCCCCTGGGGACAAAGAACTAACTATGGCTACACCTTC
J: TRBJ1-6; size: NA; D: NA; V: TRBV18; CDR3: CASSPLTVGTNSPLHF; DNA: TGTGCCAGCTCACCACTGACGGTAGGGACGAATTCACCCCTCCACTTT
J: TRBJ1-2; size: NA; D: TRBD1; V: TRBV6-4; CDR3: CASSDSPGQGIGYTF; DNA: TGTGCCAGCAGTGACTCGCCGGGACAGGGGATTGGCTACACCTTC
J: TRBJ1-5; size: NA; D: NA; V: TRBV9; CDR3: CASSVGSVNQPQHF; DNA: TGTGCCAGCAGCGTAGGGTCGGTCAATCAGCCCCAGCATTTT
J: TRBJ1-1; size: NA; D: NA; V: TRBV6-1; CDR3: CASRGGRGTEAFF; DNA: TGTGCCAGCAGGGGGGGGCGAGGCACTGAAGCTTTCTTT
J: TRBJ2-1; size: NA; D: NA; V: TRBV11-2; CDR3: CASSLGGLGLWSYNEQFF; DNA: TGTGCCAGCAGCTTGGGGGGCCTTGGGTTATGGTCCTACAATGAGCAGTTCTTC
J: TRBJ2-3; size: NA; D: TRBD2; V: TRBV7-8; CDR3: CASRAGDTQYF; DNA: TGTGCCAGCAGAGCGGGGGATACGCAGTATTTT
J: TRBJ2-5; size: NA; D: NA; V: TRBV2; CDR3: CASGRSGYQETQYF; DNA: TGTGCCTCCGGACGAAGCGGTTATCAAGAGACCCAGTACTTC
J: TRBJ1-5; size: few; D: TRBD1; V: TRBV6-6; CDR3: CASSQQGALGNQPQHF; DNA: TGTGCCAGCAGTCAACAGGGGGCCCTAGGGAATCAGCCCCAGCATTTT
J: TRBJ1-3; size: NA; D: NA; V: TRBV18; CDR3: CASSELTTHSGNTIYF; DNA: TGTGCCAGCTCAGAACTGACGACCCACTCTGGAAACACCATATATTTT
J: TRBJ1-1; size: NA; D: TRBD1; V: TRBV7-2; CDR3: CASSLSPTGKAFF; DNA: TGTGCCAGCAGCTTAAGCCCGACAGGGAAAGCTTTCTTT
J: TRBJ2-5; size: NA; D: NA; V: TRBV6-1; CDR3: CASSDRGSWETQYF; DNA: TGTGCCAGCAGTGACAGGGGCTCGTGGGAGACCCAGTACTTC
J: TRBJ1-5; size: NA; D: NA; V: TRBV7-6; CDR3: CASSPGRNQPQHF; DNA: TGTGCCAGCAGCCCCGGGCGCAATCAGCCCCAGCATTTT
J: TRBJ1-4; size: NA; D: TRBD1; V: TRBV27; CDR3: CASSLDRGNEKLFF; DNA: TGTGCCAGCAGTTTGGACAGGGGCAATGAAAAACTGTTTTTT
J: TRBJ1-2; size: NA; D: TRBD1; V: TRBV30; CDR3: CAWSRTRTGTGGPQNYGYTF; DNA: TGTGCCTGGAGTCGAACTAGAACCGGGACAGGGGGACCTCAAAACTATGGCTACACCTTC
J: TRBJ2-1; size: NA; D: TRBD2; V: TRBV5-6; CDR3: CASTWGGTSGSYNEQFF; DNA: TGTGCCAGCACCTGGGGTGGGACTAGCGGTTCCTACAATGAGCAGTTCTTC
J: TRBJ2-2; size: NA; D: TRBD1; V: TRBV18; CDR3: CASSRGTGSTGELFF; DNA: TGTGCCAGCTCTCGCGGGACAGGGAGCACCGGGGAGCTGTTTTTT
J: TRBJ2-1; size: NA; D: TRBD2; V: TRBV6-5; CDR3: CASRASSGGPSRPFF; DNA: TGTGCCAGCAGGGCTTCTAGCGGGGGTCCTTCTAGACCGTTCTTC
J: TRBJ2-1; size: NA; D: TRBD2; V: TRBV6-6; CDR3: CASSYPGTRIYNEQFF; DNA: TGTGCCAGCAGTTATCCCGGGACTAGAATTTACAATGAGCAGTTCTTC
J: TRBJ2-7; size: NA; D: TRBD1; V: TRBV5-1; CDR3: CASRHGQGANEQYF; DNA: TGCGCCAGCAGGCACGGACAGGGGGCGAACGAGCAGTACTTC
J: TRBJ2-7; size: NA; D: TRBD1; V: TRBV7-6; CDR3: CASSSHRGEQYF; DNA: TGTGCCAGCAGCTCACACAGGGGGGAGCAGTACTTC
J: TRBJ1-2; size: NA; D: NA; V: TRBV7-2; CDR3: CASSPGSSANYGYTF; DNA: TGTGCCAGCAGCCCCGGGAGCTCAGCTAACTATGGCTACACCTTC
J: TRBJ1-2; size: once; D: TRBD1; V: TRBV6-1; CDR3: CASSEQGWYGYTF; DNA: TGTGCCAGCAGCGAACAGGGGTGGTATGGCTACACCTTC
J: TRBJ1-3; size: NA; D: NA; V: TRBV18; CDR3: CASSPGIRDGNTIYF; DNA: TGTGCCAGCTCACCAGGGATTCGAGATGGAAACACCATATATTTT
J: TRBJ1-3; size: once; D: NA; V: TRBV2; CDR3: CASSEANSSGNTIYF; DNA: TGTGCCAGCAGTGAAGCGAACAGTTCTGGAAACACCATATATTTT
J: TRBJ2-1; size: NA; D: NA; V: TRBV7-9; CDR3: CASSYYLVGDNEQFF; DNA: TGTGCCAGCAGCTACTACCTTGTGGGAGACAATGAGCAGTTCTTC
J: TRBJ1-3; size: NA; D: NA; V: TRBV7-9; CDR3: CASSSPRQAGGNTIYF; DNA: TGTGCCAGCAGCTCTCCGCGGCAGGCGGGAGGAAACACCATATATTTT
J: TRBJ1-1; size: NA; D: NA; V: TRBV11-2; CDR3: CASSLASSEAFF; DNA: TGTGCCAGCAGCTTAGCTTCCAGCGAAGCTTTCTTT
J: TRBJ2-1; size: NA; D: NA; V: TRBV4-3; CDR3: CASSQEAGPHNEQFF; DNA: TGCGCCAGCAGCCAAGAGGCGGGTCCCCACAATGAGCAGTTCTTC
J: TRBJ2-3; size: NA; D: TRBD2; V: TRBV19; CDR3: CASSTSGRRYTQYF; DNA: TGTGCCAGTAGTACCAGCGGGAGGCGATATACGCAGTATTTT
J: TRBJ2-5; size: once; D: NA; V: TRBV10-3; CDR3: CAISESTGAGTQYF; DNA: TGTGCCATCAGTGAGTCGACGGGGGCCGGGACCCAGTACTTC
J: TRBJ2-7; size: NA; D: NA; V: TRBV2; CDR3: CASTWGRTDEQYF; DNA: TGTGCCAGCACCTGGGGCCGAACGGACGAGCAGTACTTC
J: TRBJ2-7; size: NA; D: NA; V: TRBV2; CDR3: CASSETGAHEQYF; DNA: TGTGCCAGCAGTGAAACAGGTGCCCACGAGCAGTACTTC